The clone carrying this T cell receptor beta chain is a singleton in its sample. Antigen specificity is unknown. These data come from a study of OX40 agonist ivuxolimab in advanced cancers. Study-level information: Patients received intravenous ivuxolimab every 2 weeks at 0.01 to 10 mg/kg. Patients undergoing dose escalation presented with hepatocellular carcinoma, melanoma, renal cell or head and neck cancer.

Germline V gene lookup returns CDR1 MNHEY and CDR2 SMNVEV (reference sequence). Deletions cut 6 bases from V and 9 bases from J, with 17 bases between. This CDR3 comprises 14 residues. Libraries were prepared by immunoSEQ multiplex PCR; TCRdb keeps only in-frame clonotypes and omits some of them. Here the sample spans approximately 49,000 clones, 85% being singletons. Points from the study as a whole: Relative to CD4+, CD8+ T cells held more expanded clones on average.

Sequences were derived from CD4+ or CD8+ T cells sorted from blood, sampled in a trial of the OX40 agonist ivuxolimab. The sequence came from an adult with an advanced solid tumor such as melanoma, head and neck, liver or kidney cancer. The chain joins TRBV27 to TRBJ2-2, with a weak D call TRBD1 (6 bases). The CDR3 nucleotides are TGTGCCAGCAGCGCCACAGGGTGGGATCGGGAGCTGTTTTTT. Translation gives CASSATGWDRELFF.